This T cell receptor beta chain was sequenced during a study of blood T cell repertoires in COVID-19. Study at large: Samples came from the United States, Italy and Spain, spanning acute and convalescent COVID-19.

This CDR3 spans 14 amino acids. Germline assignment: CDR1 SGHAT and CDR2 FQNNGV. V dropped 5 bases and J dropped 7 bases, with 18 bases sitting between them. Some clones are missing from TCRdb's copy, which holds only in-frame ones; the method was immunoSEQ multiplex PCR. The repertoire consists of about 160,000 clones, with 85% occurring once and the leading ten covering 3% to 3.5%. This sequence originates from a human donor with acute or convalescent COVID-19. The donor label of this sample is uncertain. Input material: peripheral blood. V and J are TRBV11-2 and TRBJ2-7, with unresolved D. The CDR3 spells CASSLSTVVGEQYF. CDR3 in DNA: TGTGCCAGCAGCCTATCCACAGTTGTCGGTGAGCAGTACTTC.